Listed here are 21 T cell receptor beta chains from one sample, sequenced in a study of T cells in narcolepsy. Data came from immunoSEQ multiplex PCR; TCRdb stores just in-frame clones and leaves some out. The table lists under 35,000 clones, approximately 78% of them singletons, with 2% to 3% in the top ten. Sequencing used CD45RA- memory CD4+ T cells from PBMCs. The receptors here all came from a human donor with narcolepsy.

The J gene is TRBJ2-7, the V gene TRBV7-3; TRBD1 is a possible D gene (5 bases). CDR3 length equals 14 residues. Germline CDR1 reads SGHTA; CDR2 reads FQGTGA. Deletions cut 4 bases from V and 7 bases from J, with 17 bases between. The CDR3 sequence is CASSSEKGRREQYF. The CDR3 nucleotides are TGTGCCAGCAGCTCGGAGAAGGGGCGCAGAGAGCAGTACTTC.

The CDR3 loop reads CASSLTLGTATDTQYF. The CDR3 DNA follows: TGCGCCAGCAGCTTGACTCTTGGGACCGCCACAGATACGCAGTATTTT. The chain employs TRBV5-1 and TRBJ2-3; the D call may be TRBD1 or TRBD2 (5 bases each). This CDR3 is built from 16 residues. CDR1 and CDR2 from the germline V gene are SGHRS and YFSETQ. Trimming removed 1 base at V and 2 bases at J, with 14 bases between. Full variable domain (missing parts from reference TRBV5-1 and TRBJ2-3): KAGVTQTPRYLIKTRGQQVTLSCSPISGHRSVSWYQQTPGQGLQFLFEYFSETQRNKGNFPGRFSGRQFSNSRSEMNVSTLELGDSALYLCASSLTLGTATDTQYFGPGTRLTVL.

This sequence joins TRBV18 and TRBJ2-2; D call uncertain. Germline V CDR1 and CDR2: KGHSH, LQKENI. The CDR3 spans 14 residues. With 5 bases removed from V and 4 bases from J, the gap between germline ends came to 11 bases. CDR3 in amino acids: CASSADLGTGELFF. For the CDR3, the DNA is TGTGCCAGCTCAGCGGACCTAGGCACCGGGGAGCTGTTTTTT. Using reference TRBV18 and TRBJ2-2 for the parts outside the CDR3, the full variable domain is NAGVMQNPRHLVRRRGQEARLRCSPMKGHSHVYWYRQLPEEGLKFMVYLQKENIIDESGMPKERFSAEFPKEGPSILRIQQVVRGDSAAYFCASSADLGTGELFFGEGSRLTVL.

The rearrangement links TRBV29-1 to TRBJ2-1, with a tentative D call TRBD1 (6 bases). The ends were cut back, 1 base at V and 12 bases at J, with 13 bases in the middle. Germline assignment: CDR1 SQVTM and CDR2 ANQGSEA. The CDR3 runs to 12 residues. The CDR3 DNA reads TGCAGCGTTGAAGCGAAGGGACAATGGCAGTTCTTC. It is translated as CSVEAKGQWQFF.

The chain carries TRBV5-1 and TRBJ1-2, with 8 bases matching TRBD1. The CDR3 extends over 15 amino acids. The germline gives CDR1 SGHRS, CDR2 YFSETQ. V shed 1 base and J 5 bases; nucleotides not matched to a gene: 7. CDR3 residues: CASSLLGQEIYGYTF. In nucleotides, the CDR3 is TGCGCCAGCAGCTTGCTGGGACAGGAAATTTATGGCTACACCTTC.

The V call is TRBV14, the J call TRBJ1-3, with D possibly matching TRBD1 (6 bases). Germline CDR1 is SGHDN and CDR2 is FVKESK. The CDR3 is made up of 14 amino acids. V was trimmed by 4 bases and J by 6 bases, leaving 13 bases between them. The CDR3 spells CASSPGQKPNTIYF. In DNA, the CDR3 is TGTGCCAGCAGCCCCGGACAGAAACCAAACACCATATATTTT.

Comments on this clone: An end of the junction does not agree with germline; a read error may underlie this. The chain couples TRBV7-7 to TRBJ2-2, with 10 bases matching TRBD1. CDR1 and CDR2 (germline): SSHAT, FNYEAQ (reference sequence). This CDR3 is built from 15 residues. For the CDR3, the DNA is TGTGCTAGCAGCCCATGGGGACAGGGGACCGGGGAGCTGTTTTTT. It specifies CASSPWGQGTGELFF. The variable domain in full, with the rest retrieved from reference TRBV7-7 and TRBJ2-2, is GAGVSQSPRYKVTKRGQDVTLRCDPISSHATLYWYQQALGQGPEFLTYFNYEAQPDKSGLPSDRFSAERPEGSISTLTIQRTEQRDSAMYRCASSPWGQGTGELFFGEGSRLTVL.

This chain joins TRBV28 and TRBJ1-3, with a weak D call TRBD1 (5 bases). Germline V gene sequence: CDR1 MDHEN, CDR2 SYDVKM. The CDR3 loop spans 18 amino acids. Trimming stripped 5 bases from V and 0 bases from J, with 20 bases between. CDR3 residues: CASSDLIAGDSSGNTIYF. The CDR3 DNA sequence: TGTGCCAGCAGTGACTTAATCGCGGGCGACAGCTCTGGAAACACCATATATTTT.

The chain joins TRBV6-1 to TRBJ1-5; D gene uncertain. This CDR3 comprises 13 residues. Germline V lookup: CDR1 MNHNS, CDR2 SASEGT. The V end lost 2 bases, the J end lost 7 bases, and 9 bases lay between the germline ends. CDR3 coding DNA: TGTGCCAGCAGTGAAAGGGTGCAACAGCCCCAGCATTTT. Amino acids: CASSERVQQPQHF.

V and J are TRBV19 and TRBJ2-2; TRBD1 aligns across 9 bases. The ends lost 6 bases at V and 0 bases at J; junction bases unmatched: 8. From germline, CDR1 is LNHDA and CDR2 SQIVND (reference sequence). CDR3 size: 17 residues. CDR3 DNA sequence: TGTGCCAGTAGGGGACAGGGTCTAGCGGCGAACACCGGGGAGCTGTTTTTT. This encodes CASRGQGLAANTGELFF.

J is TRBJ1-6 and V is TRBV11-2; D unresolved. V was shortened by 10 bases and J by 6 bases, with 13 bases between the two germline ends. CDR1 is SGHAT and CDR2 is FQNNGV in the germline V gene. This CDR3 region has 13 residues. The CDR3 DNA reads TGTGCCACTGGGAAAGGGAGTAATTCACCCCTCCACTTT. Translation gives CATGKGSNSPLHF.

The CDR3 reads CASSPVGDRSEKLFF. The DNA for the CDR3 is TGTGCCAGCAGCCCCGTCGGGGACCGGAGTGAAAAACTGTTTTTT. The chain couples TRBV7-2 to TRBJ1-4; a possible D gene is TRBD1 (5 bases). The CDR3 length is 15 residues. Germline CDR1 and CDR2: SGHTA and FQGNSA. V was pared by 5 bases and J by 7 bases, with 17 bases between.

The chain has TRBV18 and TRBJ1-5, with unresolved D. Germline lookup yields CDR1 KGHSH and CDR2 LQKENI. The ends were cut back, 3 bases at V and 1 base at J, with 7 bases in the middle. This CDR3 spans 14 amino acids. The CDR3 coding sequence is TGTGCCAGCTCACCTCTGGGGAGCAATCAGCCCCAGCATTTT. Encoded protein: CASSPLGSNQPQHF.

The rearrangement joins TRBV6-1 to TRBJ2-7, with D possibly being TRBD2 (6 bases). Per germline, CDR1 MNHNS and CDR2 SASEGT. With 5 bases removed from V and 7 bases from J, the gap between germline ends came to 15 bases. The CDR3 sequence is 13 residues long. CDR3 residues: CASSSSRRGEQYF. The CDR3 coding sequence is TGTGCCAGCAGTTCCTCGAGGCGGGGAGAGCAGTACTTC.

CDR3: CASSSDRTQETQYF. CDR3 DNA sequence: TGTGCCAGCAGCTCCGACAGGACCCAAGAGACCCAGTACTTC. V is TRBV7-2 and J is TRBJ2-5, with D possibly matching TRBD1 (6 bases). V was shortened by 4 bases and J by 1 base, with 10 bases between the two germline ends. Germline CDR1 and CDR2: SGHTA and FQGNSA. The CDR3 contains 14 residues.

This clone has more than one count but fewer than ten. This specimen includes other DNA sequences encoding the same CDR3. This chain connects TRBV6-6 to TRBJ1-1; 9 nucleotides line up with TRBD1. The germline CDR1 and CDR2 sequences are MNHNY and SVGAGI (reference sequence). Trimming removed 5 bases from V and 5 bases from J; junction bases left unmatched: 6. This CDR3 is 14 amino acids long. CDR3 in amino acids: CASSPGQGGTEAFF. For the CDR3, the DNA is TGTGCCAGCAGTCCGGGACAGGGAGGGACTGAAGCTTTCTTT.

This sequence joins TRBV30 and TRBJ1-1; maybe TRBD1 (5 bases). CDR3 size: 15 residues. V was clipped by 7 bases and J by 1 base, with 19 bases between them. Germline V gives CDR1 GTSNPN, CDR2 SVGIG (reference sequence). The CDR3 nucleotides read TGTGCCTTTACTGGAACGAGGGGCAGGAACACTGAAGCTTTCTTT. Its translation is CAFTGTRGRNTEAFF.

The gene calls are TRBV6-1 and TRBJ1-2; D remains unclear. V shed 4 bases and J shed 7 bases, with 13 bases lying between them. Germline assignment: CDR1 MNHNS and CDR2 SASEGT. The CDR3 runs 13 residues. CDR3 sequence: CASSVTADAGYTF. CDR3 sequence (DNA): TGTGCCAGCAGTGTAACGGCAGACGCTGGCTACACCTTC.

CDR3 sequence reads: CASSDSGYSYEQYF. CDR3 sequence (DNA): TGTGCCAGCAGCGACTCGGGATACTCCTACGAGCAGTACTTC. The chain combines TRBV5-4 with TRBJ2-7; possible D gene TRBD2, 5 bases. Looked up from germline, CDR1 is SGHNT and CDR2 is YYREEE (reference sequence). Deletions cut 4 bases from V and 0 bases from J, with 11 bases between. CDR3 length: 14 residues.

The rearrangement links TRBV27 to TRBJ2-5; perhaps TRBD2 as D (5 bases). Germline V lookup: CDR1 MNHEY, CDR2 SMNVEV (reference sequence). V was cut by 6 bases and J by 5 bases, with 7 bases left in between. The CDR3 has 11 amino acids. CDR3 region: CASSSGETQYF. DNA for the CDR3: TGTGCCAGCAGCTCGGGGGAGACCCAGTACTTC.

The chain links TRBV7-8 to TRBJ2-1, with a tentative D call TRBD2 (5 bases). The ends were cut back, 1 base at V and 10 bases at J, with 8 bases in the middle. From germline, CDR1 is SGHVS and CDR2 FQNEAQ. This CDR3 contains 12 residues. Written as DNA, the CDR3 is TGTGCCAGCAGCTTAGGAGGGTGGGAGCAGTTCTTC. It translates to CASSLGGWEQFF.